This T cell receptor beta chain was found in a study of cytomegalovirus exposure and HLA in healthy donors. Findings and limits, study-wide: HLA alleles were associated with 15,000 to 20,000 TCR beta sequences in a later analysis at 0.05 false discovery rate. Sequencing had likely introduced a cluster of highly shared sequence variants as an artifact. The productive fraction for most TCR beta V segments was about 87% or about 30% in an earlier analysis.

CDR3 size: 16 residues. The germline CDR1 and CDR2 sequences are SGHDT and YYEEEE. The trim removed 1 base at V and 8 bases at J, leaving 13 bases unmatched. About this clone itself: What it binds is unknown.

Primers for the PCR totalled 60 Vbeta and 13 Jbeta. In the authors' methods: A follow-up analysis tallied around 76 million unique TCR beta chains, some 11 million shared. This table comes from immunoSEQ multiplex PCR, and its TCRdb copy is limited to in-frame clones, with some not included. V, J and clone size reflect that table, while D and trimming were determined from the DNA. The repertoire consists of over 130,000 clones, with roughly 77% occurring once and the leading ten covering 3.5%. Specimen: PBMCs. This TCR was recovered from a human donor in good health. V usage is TRBV5-6 and J usage is TRBJ1-2; TRBD1 matches 8 bases. The CDR3 sequence is CASSLPSGTGRRGYTF. For the CDR3, the DNA is TGTGCCAGCAGCTTGCCGAGTGGGACAGGTCGGCGCGGCTACACCTTC.